This entry lists 32 T cell receptor beta chains sequenced from one sample in a study of blood T cell repertoires in COVID-19. This table comes from immunoSEQ multiplex PCR, and its TCRdb copy is limited to in-frame clones, with some not included. The profile shows hundreds of thousands of clones, about 94% of them singletons. Sequencing was performed on peripheral blood. These TCRs come from a man in his sixties with COVID-19, enrolled during active disease.

V is TRBV4-1 and J is TRBJ1-2; D call uncertain. The CDR3 length is 15 residues. The V end was cut by 0 bases, the J end by 8 bases, with 16 bases between. CDR1 is MGHRA, CDR2 YSYEKL, per germline. The CDR3 DNA sequence: TGCGCCAGCAGCCAAGATGGAGGGAAAGTATGGGGCTACACCTTC. Its translation is CASSQDGGKVWGYTF.

The chain employs TRBV29-1 and TRBJ1-6; possible D gene TRBD1, 6 bases. V lost 6 bases, J lost 10 bases, and 22 bases lay in between. Germline CDR1 reads SQVTM; CDR2 reads ANQGSEA. This CDR3 comprises 15 residues. The CDR3 reads CSVRTDQAGVSPLHF. CDR3 DNA sequence: TGCAGCGTAAGGACAGACCAGGCCGGGGTCTCACCCCTCCACTTT.

This chain connects TRBV23-1 to TRBJ2-2; 11 bases fit TRBD1. TRBV23-1 is placed among ORFs of uncertain function. V shed 7 bases, J shed 4 bases, and the junction held 17 bases outside the gene matches. The CDR3 loop spans 19 amino acids. The chain's CDR3 is CASTLTRGTGGCSTGELFF. In DNA, the CDR3 is TGCGCCAGCACCCTCACTCGGGGGACAGGGGGTTGTAGCACCGGGGAGCTGTTTTTT.

V is TRBV6-2 or TRBV6-3 and J is TRBJ2-3, with 8 positions matching TRBD2. With V trimmed by 6 bases and J by 0 bases, 11 bases remained unmatched. The CDR3 is 17 amino acids. The germline CDR1 and CDR2 sequences are MNHEY and SVGEGT. DNA for the CDR3: TGTGCCAGCAGCAGCCGCGGACTAGCCGTTAGCACAGATACGCAGTATTTT. Protein: CASSSRGLAVSTDTQYF.

The CDR3 nucleotides read TGCGCCAGCAGCTTGAACAGGGGGCGGGATGAGCAGTTCTTC. Translated, it gives CASSLNRGRDEQFF. This rearrangement joins TRBV5-1 to TRBJ2-1, with 9 bases that match TRBD1. Germline V CDR1 and CDR2: SGHRS, YFSETQ. The CDR3 has 14 amino acids. V lost 1 base, J lost 8 bases, and 4 bases stayed unmatched.

This clone was seen once. This chain uses TRBV9 with TRBJ2-6; no reliable D call. CDR1 SGDLS and CDR2 YYNGEE come from the germline V gene. V was clipped by 3 bases and J by 0 bases, with 10 bases between them. The CDR3 sequence is 16 residues long. The CDR3 protein is CASSGQVLSGANVLTF. In nucleotides, the CDR3 is TGTGCCAGCAGCGGGCAGGTGCTCTCTGGGGCCAACGTCCTGACTTTC.

The rearrangement links TRBV6-5 to TRBJ2-1, with TRBD1 matching 8 bases. The CDR3 consists of 15 residues. J lost 10 bases, V lost 2 bases, and 10 bases had no gene match. CDR1 MNHEY and CDR2 SVGAGI come from the germline V gene. The CDR3 sequence: CASSYDRWTGREQFF. In nucleotides, the CDR3 is TGTGCCAGCAGTTACGACAGATGGACAGGGCGAGAGCAGTTCTTC.

This sequence joins TRBV25-1 and TRBJ1-4; weak D call: TRBD1 (6 bases). The CDR3 is made up of 18 amino acids. The V gene lost 6 bases and the J gene lost 0 bases, with 20 bases spanning the gap. Germline V CDR1 and CDR2: MGHDK, SYGVNS. The CDR3 reads CASRETGIRGATNEKLFF. The DNA for the CDR3 is TGTGCCAGCAGGGAAACAGGGATAAGGGGAGCAACTAATGAAAAACTGTTTTTT.

The CDR3 DNA is TGTGCCAGCAGCGTAGTCGGGGGATCGCAGTATTTT. This encodes CASSVVGGSQYF. The genes are TRBV9 and TRBJ2-3; perhaps TRBD2 as D (6 bases). Germline V gives CDR1 SGDLS, CDR2 YYNGEE. Trimming cost V 0 bases and J 10 bases, with 9 bases left between them. This CDR3 spans 12 amino acids. The full variable domain, with the rest looked up from reference TRBV9 and TRBJ2-3, is DSGVTQTPKHLITATGQRVTLRCSPRSGDLSVYWYQQSLDQGLQFLIQYYNGEERAKGNILERFSAQQFPDLHSELNLSSLELGDSALYFCASSVVGGSQYFGPGTRLTVL.

This rearrangement joins TRBV6-4 to TRBJ2-1, with 7 bases matching TRBD2. Germline CDR1 and CDR2: MRHNA and SNTAGT. With 6 bases clipped from V and 6 bases from J, the junction kept 8 bases outside the gene matches. This CDR3 has 14 amino acids. Written as DNA, the CDR3 is TGTGCCAGCAGCCGGTGGGGGAGGGCCAATGAGCAGTTCTTC. It is translated as CASSRWGRANEQFF.

This rearrangement joins TRBV5-6 to TRBJ2-3; 7 bases are a match to TRBD2. Trimming cost V 4 bases and J 4 bases; bases outside gene matches: 6. Germline values: CDR1 SGHDT, CDR2 YYEEEE. The CDR3 runs 14 residues. The CDR3 protein is CASSSRLAADTQYF. CDR3 DNA: TGTGCCAGCAGCAGTCGACTAGCCGCAGATACGCAGTATTTT.

The gene calls are TRBV30 and TRBJ1-5, with no clear D. V was trimmed by 0 bases and J by 0 bases, leaving 12 bases between them. The CDR3 totals 16 residues. Germline CDR1 and CDR2: GTSNPN and SVGIG (reference sequence). CDR3 in DNA: TGTGCCTGGAGTGTAGGCCCGGGGAATAGCAATCAGCCCCAGCATTTT. Protein: CAWSVGPGNSNQPQHF.

V and J are TRBV2 and TRBJ2-1, with 10 bases fitting TRBD2. The ends lost 6 bases at V and 4 bases at J; junction bases unmatched: 6. This CDR3 has 15 residues. From germline, CDR1 is SNHLY and CDR2 FYNNEI. CDR3 in amino acids: CASSRTSGVYNEQFF. CDR3 DNA: TGTGCCAGCAGCCGAACTAGCGGGGTATACAATGAGCAGTTCTTC.

This chain joins TRBV5-1 and TRBJ2-2; D not resolved. The CDR3 spans 13 residues. Trimming removed 4 bases at V and 7 bases at J, with 11 bases between. The germline CDR1 and CDR2 sequences are SGHRS and YFSETQ. The CDR3 sequence: CASSPEPGGELFF. The CDR3 DNA is TGCGCCAGCAGCCCGGAGCCCGGCGGGGAGCTGTTTTTT. Full variable domain (rest looked up from reference TRBV5-1 and TRBJ2-2): KAGVTQTPRYLIKTRGQQVTLSCSPISGHRSVSWYQQTPGQGLQFLFEYFSETQRNKGNFPGRFSGRQFSNSRSEMNVSTLELGDSALYLCASSPEPGGELFFGEGSRLTVL.

The rearrangement joins TRBV3-1 (or the pseudogene TRBV3-2) to TRBJ2-6; D remains unclear. In germline, CDR1 is LGHDT, CDR2 YNNKEL (reference sequence). Trimming cost V 5 bases and J 2 bases, with 10 bases left between them. The CDR3 loop spans 15 amino acids. The CDR3 DNA reads as TGTGCCAGCAGCTCCGGTAGTCCTGGGGCCAACGTCCTGACTTTC. Translation gives CASSSGSPGANVLTF.

The chain uses TRBV6-6 and TRBJ2-7; D unclear. The CDR3 is 16 residues long. CDR1 MNHNY and CDR2 SVGAGI come from the germline V gene (reference sequence). V lost 2 bases, J lost 1 base, and 15 bases lay in between. The CDR3 DNA follows: TGTGCCAGCAGTTACAGTGCGGTTGACCTGTCCTACGAGCAGTACTTC. Its protein is CASSYSAVDLSYEQYF.

With regard to this clone: Sequence at one end of the junction differs from germline and may be a read error. V and J are TRBV7-7 and TRBJ2-2; 7 bases are a match to TRBD1. This CDR3 has 15 residues. Germline assignment: CDR1 SSHAT and CDR2 FNYEAQ (reference sequence). The CDR3 reads CASSLGGALAGELFF. CDR3 nucleotide sequence: TGTGCTAGCAGCTTAGGGGGCGCCCTCGCCGGGGAGCTGTTTTTT.

This clone was detected once. The rearrangement uses TRBV7-2 and TRBJ2-3, with TRBD2 identical over 7 bases. This CDR3 region has 14 residues. Germline V gene lookup returns CDR1 SGHTA and CDR2 FQGNSA. The J segment lost 9 bases and the V segment lost 1 base, leaving 7 bases of the junction unmatched. The CDR3 bases are TGTGCCAGCAGCTTAGGAGGCGGGAGACGGACGCAGTATTTT. Translated: CASSLGGGRRTQYF. The entire variable domain, with the rest obtained from reference TRBV7-2 and TRBJ2-3, is as follows: GAGVSQSPSNKVTEKGKDVELRCDPISGHTALYWYRQSLGQGLEFLIYFQGNSAPDKSGLPSDRFSAERTGGSVSTLTIQRTQQEDSAVYLCASSLGGGRRTQYFGPGTRLTVL.

The chain has TRBV29-1 and TRBJ2-3; the D is unclear. Trimming removed 6 bases from V and 0 bases from J, with 19 bases in between. The CDR3 has 16 amino acids. The germline V gene has CDR1 SQVTM and CDR2 ANQGSEA. The chain's CDR3 is CSVRVLWAASTDTQYF. The DNA of the CDR3 is TGCAGCGTCCGCGTCCTGTGGGCAGCCAGCACAGATACGCAGTATTTT.

The J gene is TRBJ2-7, the V gene TRBV11-2; 7 bases agree with TRBD1. Germline CDR1 SGHAT, CDR2 FQNNGV. This CDR3 has 14 residues. V lost 4 bases to trimming and J lost 9 bases; unmatched junction nucleotides: 12. Here the CDR3 reads CASSSNRGRGGQYF. The CDR3 coding sequence is TGTGCCAGCAGCTCCAACAGGGGACGAGGAGGGCAGTACTTC. Drawing the rest from reference TRBV11-2 and TRBJ2-7, the complete variable domain is EAGVAQSPRYKIIEKRQSVAFWCNPISGHATLYWYQQILGQGPKLLIQFQNNGVVDDSQLPKDRFSAERLKGVDSTLKIQPAKLEDSAVYLCASSSNRGRGGQYFGPGTRLTVT.

The chain joins TRBV3-1 (or the pseudogene TRBV3-2) to TRBJ2-5; D is possibly TRBD2 (6 bases). The germline CDR1 and CDR2 sequences are LGHDT and YNNKEL (reference sequence). The CDR3 totals 14 residues. V dropped 3 bases and J dropped 1 base, with 9 bases sitting between them. CDR3 sequence: CASSQAGLQETQYF. The CDR3 DNA follows: TGTGCCAGCAGCCAGGCGGGACTCCAAGAGACCCAGTACTTC.

The chain recombines TRBV6-5 with TRBJ1-2, with D possibly matching TRBD1 (5 bases). Germline V lookup: CDR1 MNHEY, CDR2 SVGAGI. V was shortened by 0 bases and J by 4 bases, with 9 bases between the two germline ends. The CDR3 runs 14 residues. The CDR3 protein is CASSYSQGPYGYTF. CDR3 sequence (DNA): TGTGCCAGCAGTTACTCCCAGGGTCCCTATGGCTACACCTTC.

The chain uses TRBV18 and TRBJ1-1; 12 bases are a match to TRBD1. The CDR3 length is 16 residues. Per the germline V gene, CDR1 is KGHSH and CDR2 is LQKENI. V dropped 6 bases and J dropped 1; count of bases not matched to a gene: 6. This CDR3 is CASSDQGQGANTEAFF. Here the CDR3 DNA reads TGTGCCAGCTCCGACCAGGGACAGGGGGCGAACACTGAAGCTTTCTTT.

This chain connects TRBV5-1 to TRBJ2-5; the match to TRBD1 covers 8 bases. Germline CDR1 and CDR2: SGHRS and YFSETQ. The CDR3 has 16 amino acids. Trimming took 4 bases from V and 4 from J; bases not matched to a gene: 12. The CDR3 region has the DNA TGCGCCAGCAGCCCTCTGACCAGGGGGCTGCGAGAGACCCAGTACTTC. Amino acid sequence: CASSPLTRGLRETQYF.

The chain employs TRBV11-2 and TRBJ1-2, with 10 bases lining up with TRBD1. J was trimmed by 6 bases and V by 5 bases; bases with no gene match: 9. Germline loops: CDR1 SGHAT, CDR2 FQNNGV. The CDR3 spans 15 residues. CDR3 coding DNA: TGTGCCAGCAGCCCCCCGGGACAGGGGTGGCATGGCTACACCTTC. Amino acids: CASSPPGQGWHGYTF.

V usage is TRBV7-9 and J usage is TRBJ2-1; 7 bases line up with TRBD2. The germline V gene has CDR1 SEHNR and CDR2 FQNEAQ (reference sequence). CDR3 length equals 14 residues. V shed 9 bases, J shed 2 bases, and the junction held 7 bases outside the gene matches. The CDR3 spells CARGTGGAYNEQFF. The CDR3 DNA follows: TGTGCCAGAGGAACGGGAGGAGCCTACAATGAGCAGTTCTTC.

The V and J genes are TRBV6-5 and TRBJ1-1; D unresolved. Trimming removed 4 bases at V and 3 bases at J, with 6 bases between. Germline lookup yields CDR1 MNHEY and CDR2 SVGAGI. The length of the CDR3 is 12 residues. CDR3 protein: CASSLGDTEAFF. The CDR3 DNA reads TGTGCCAGCAGTTTGGGAGACACTGAAGCTTTCTTT.

V is TRBV4-1 and J is TRBJ1-2; possibly TRBD1 for D (5 bases). Germline assignment: CDR1 MGHRA and CDR2 YSYEKL. There are 15 residues in the CDR3. V was clipped by 0 bases and J by 4 bases, with 12 bases between them. CDR3 amino acids: CASSQDSPGIYGYTF. Here the CDR3 DNA reads TGCGCCAGCAGCCAAGATTCCCCAGGGATCTATGGCTACACCTTC.

This chain links TRBV4-1 with TRBJ1-2; D may be TRBD1 (5 bases). Germline CDR1 is MGHRA and CDR2 is YSYEKL. The CDR3 has 14 residues. V gave up 1 base and J gave up 4 bases, with 10 bases separating them. Here the CDR3 DNA reads TGCGCCAGCAGCCAAGCGTCGACAGTCTATGGCTACACCTTC. This encodes CASSQASTVYGYTF.

The chain carries TRBV7-2 and TRBJ2-5, with 15 bases that match TRBD2. The CDR3 consists of 16 residues. Germline loops: CDR1 SGHTA, CDR2 FQGNSA. The trim removed 4 bases at V and 4 bases at J, leaving 4 bases unmatched. CDR3 amino acids: CASSSPGLAGGETQYF. CDR3 bases: TGTGCCAGCAGCTCCCCGGGACTAGCGGGAGGAGAGACCCAGTACTTC.

V gene TRBV18 combines with J gene TRBJ2-3; D is unresolved. Trimming took 1 base from V and 0 from J, leaving 11 bases between them. The CDR3 is 16 amino acids. Germline V gene data show CDR1 as KGHSH and CDR2 as LQKENI. CDR3 sequence (DNA): TGTGCCAGCTCACCACTCCGCGGTTCGAGCACAGATACGCAGTATTTT. Protein product: CASSPLRGSSTDTQYF.

This chain uses TRBV4-1 with TRBJ2-3; D is perhaps TRBD1 (6 bases). Trimming removed 3 bases at V and 4 bases at J, with 8 bases between. Per germline, CDR1 MGHRA and CDR2 YSYEKL. The CDR3 has 13 amino acids. CDR3 in DNA: TGCGCCAGCAGCCAGGCAGGGGCAGATACGCAGTATTTT. Its translation: CASSQAGADTQYF.